This T cell receptor (beta chain) emerged from a study of cytomegalovirus exposure and HLA in healthy donors. For the study at large: About 80 million unique TCRs from HLA-typed donors made up an early data release. Study-wide results and caveats: TCR beta chains numbering 150 to 200 were designated cytomegalovirus-associated. A few CMV-associated chains were confirmed in vitro to be specific for CMV antigens. TCR beta V- and J-gene trimming was later associated with a missense DCLRE1C variant.

Trimming took 4 bases from V and 5 from J; bases not matched to a gene: 9. The CDR3 runs to 15 residues. Germline CDR1 SGHNT, CDR2 YYREEE (reference sequence). PCR was performed using 60 Vbeta and 13 Jbeta primers. Sequencing used immunoSEQ multiplex PCR; TCRdb keeps in-frame clones, though not all of them. Here the sample spans some 150,000 clones, 76% being singletons. A note on this clone: The antigen is not known.

What was sequenced was PBMCs. The origin of this receptor is a female donor in good health and CMV-seropositive. The chain combines TRBV5-4 with TRBJ2-7; TRBD2 aligns across 10 bases. Here the CDR3 reads CASSPGAGGQDEQYF. CDR3 nucleotides: TGTGCCAGCAGCCCAGGAGCGGGAGGGCAAGACGAGCAGTACTTC.